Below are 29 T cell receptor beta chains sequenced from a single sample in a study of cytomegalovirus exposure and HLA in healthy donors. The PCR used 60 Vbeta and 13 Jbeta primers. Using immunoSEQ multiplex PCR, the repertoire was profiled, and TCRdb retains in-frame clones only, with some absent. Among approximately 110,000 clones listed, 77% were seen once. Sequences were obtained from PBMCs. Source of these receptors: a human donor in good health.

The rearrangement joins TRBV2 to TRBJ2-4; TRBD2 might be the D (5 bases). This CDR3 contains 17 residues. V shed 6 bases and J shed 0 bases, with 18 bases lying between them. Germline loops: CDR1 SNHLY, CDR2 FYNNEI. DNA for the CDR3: TGTGCCAGCAGGATACCACTGGACGGACTAGCCAAAAACATTCAGTACTTC. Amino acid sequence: CASRIPLDGLAKNIQYF.

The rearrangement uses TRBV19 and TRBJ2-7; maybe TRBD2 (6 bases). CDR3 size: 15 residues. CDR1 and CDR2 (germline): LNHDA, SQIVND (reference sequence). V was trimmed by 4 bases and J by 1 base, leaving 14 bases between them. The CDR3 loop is CASSNRGDLSYEQYF. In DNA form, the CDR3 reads TGTGCCAGTAGTAACCGCGGGGACCTTTCCTACGAGCAGTACTTC.

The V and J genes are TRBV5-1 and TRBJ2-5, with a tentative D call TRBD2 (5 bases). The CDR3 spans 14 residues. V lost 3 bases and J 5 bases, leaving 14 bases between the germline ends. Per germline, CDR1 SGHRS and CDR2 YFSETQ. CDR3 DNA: TGCGCCAGCAGCTCCCTCGGGGATAGCGAGACCCAGTACTTC. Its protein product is CASSSLGDSETQYF.

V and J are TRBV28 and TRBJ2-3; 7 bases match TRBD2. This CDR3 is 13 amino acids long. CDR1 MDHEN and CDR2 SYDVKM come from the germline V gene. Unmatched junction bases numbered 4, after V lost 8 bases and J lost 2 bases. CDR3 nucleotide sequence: TGTGCCAGCTCTAGCGGAACCACAGATACGCAGTATTTT. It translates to CASSSGTTDTQYF.

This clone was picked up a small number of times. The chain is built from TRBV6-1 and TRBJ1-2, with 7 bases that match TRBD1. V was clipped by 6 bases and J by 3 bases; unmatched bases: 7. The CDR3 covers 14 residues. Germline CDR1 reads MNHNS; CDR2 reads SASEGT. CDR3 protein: CASSPTGADYGYTF. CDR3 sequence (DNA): TGTGCCAGCAGCCCTACAGGGGCGGACTATGGCTACACCTTC.

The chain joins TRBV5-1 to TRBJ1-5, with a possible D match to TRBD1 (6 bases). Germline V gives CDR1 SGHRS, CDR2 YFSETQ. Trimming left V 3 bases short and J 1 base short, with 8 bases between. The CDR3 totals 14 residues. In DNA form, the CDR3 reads TGCGCCAGCAGCTCAGGACAGAGCAATCAGCCCCAGCATTTT. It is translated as CASSSGQSNQPQHF.

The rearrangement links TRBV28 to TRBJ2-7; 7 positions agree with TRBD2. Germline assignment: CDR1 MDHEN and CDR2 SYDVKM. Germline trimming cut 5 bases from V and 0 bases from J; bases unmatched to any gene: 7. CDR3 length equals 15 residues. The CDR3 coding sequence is TGTGCCAGCAGTGCTCCCGGGGGGATCTCCTACGAGCAGTACTTC. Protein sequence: CASSAPGGISYEQYF.

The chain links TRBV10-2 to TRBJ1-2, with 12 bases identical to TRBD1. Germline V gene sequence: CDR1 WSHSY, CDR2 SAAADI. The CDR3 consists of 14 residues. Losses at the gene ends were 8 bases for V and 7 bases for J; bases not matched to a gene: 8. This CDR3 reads CASEEGQGASGYTF. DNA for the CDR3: TGCGCCAGCGAGGAGGGACAGGGGGCGTCTGGCTACACCTTC.

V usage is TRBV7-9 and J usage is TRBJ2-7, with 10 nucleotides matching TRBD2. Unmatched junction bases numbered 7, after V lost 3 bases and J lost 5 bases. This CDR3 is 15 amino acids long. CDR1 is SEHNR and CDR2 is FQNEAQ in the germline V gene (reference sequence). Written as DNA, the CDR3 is TGTGCCAGCAGCTTTTCTAGCGGGAGTTCCCACGAGCAGTACTTC. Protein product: CASSFSSGSSHEQYF.

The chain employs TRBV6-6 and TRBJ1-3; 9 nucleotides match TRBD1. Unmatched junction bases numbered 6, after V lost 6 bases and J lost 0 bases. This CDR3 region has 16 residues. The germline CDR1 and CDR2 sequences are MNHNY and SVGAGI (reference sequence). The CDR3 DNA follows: TGTGCCAGCAGCGGTGGACAGGGGTACTCTGGAAACACCATATATTTT. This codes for CASSGGQGYSGNTIYF.

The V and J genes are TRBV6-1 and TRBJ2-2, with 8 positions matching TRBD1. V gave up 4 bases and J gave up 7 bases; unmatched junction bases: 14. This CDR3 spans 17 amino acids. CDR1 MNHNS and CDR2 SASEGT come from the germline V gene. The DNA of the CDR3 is TGTGCCAGCAGTGCTCTCGGCGAGGACAGGGTGATCGGGGAGCTGTTTTTT. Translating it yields CASSALGEDRVIGELFF.

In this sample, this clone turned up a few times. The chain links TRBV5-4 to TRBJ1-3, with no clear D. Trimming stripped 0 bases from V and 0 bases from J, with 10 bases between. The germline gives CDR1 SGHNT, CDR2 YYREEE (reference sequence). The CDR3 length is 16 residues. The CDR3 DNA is TGTGCCAGCAGCTTGGTGGGCAGTTACTCTGGAAACACCATATATTTT. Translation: CASSLVGSYSGNTIYF.

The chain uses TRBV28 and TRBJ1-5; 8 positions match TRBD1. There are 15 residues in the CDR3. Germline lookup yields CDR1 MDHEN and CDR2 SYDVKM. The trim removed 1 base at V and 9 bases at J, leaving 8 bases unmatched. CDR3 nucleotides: TGTGCCAGCAGTTTATCGGGACAGGCCATGGGGCCCCAGCATTTT. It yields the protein CASSLSGQAMGPQHF.

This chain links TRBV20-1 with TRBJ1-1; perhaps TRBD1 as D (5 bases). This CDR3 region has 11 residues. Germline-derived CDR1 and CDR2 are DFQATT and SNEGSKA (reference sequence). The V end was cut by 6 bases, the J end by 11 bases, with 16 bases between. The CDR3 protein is CSADRGGYAFF. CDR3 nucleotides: TGCAGTGCCGACCGGGGGGGATACGCTTTCTTT.

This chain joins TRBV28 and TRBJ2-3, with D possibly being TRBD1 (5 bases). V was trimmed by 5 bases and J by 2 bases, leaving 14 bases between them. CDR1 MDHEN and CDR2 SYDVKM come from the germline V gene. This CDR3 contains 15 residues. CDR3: CASSVTRASTDTQYF. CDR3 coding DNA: TGTGCCAGCAGTGTCACCAGGGCGTCCACAGATACGCAGTATTTT.

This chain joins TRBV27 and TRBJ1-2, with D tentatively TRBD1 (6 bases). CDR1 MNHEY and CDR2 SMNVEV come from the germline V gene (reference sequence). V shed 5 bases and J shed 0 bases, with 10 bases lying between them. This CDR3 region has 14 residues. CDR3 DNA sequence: TGTGCCAGCAGTCTACAGGGCGCTAACTATGGCTACACCTTC. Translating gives CASSLQGANYGYTF.

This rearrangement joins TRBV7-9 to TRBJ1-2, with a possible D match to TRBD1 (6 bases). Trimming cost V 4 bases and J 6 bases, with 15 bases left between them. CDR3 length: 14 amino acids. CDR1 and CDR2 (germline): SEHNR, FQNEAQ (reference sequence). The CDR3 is CASSSPRGSHGYTF. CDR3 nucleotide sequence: TGTGCCAGCAGCTCACCCAGGGGTTCGCATGGCTACACCTTC.

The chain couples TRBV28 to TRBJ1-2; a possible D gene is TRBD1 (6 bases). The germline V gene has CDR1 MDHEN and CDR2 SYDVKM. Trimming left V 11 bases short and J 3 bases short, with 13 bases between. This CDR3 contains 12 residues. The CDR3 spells CASTRGHYGYTF. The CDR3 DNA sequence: TGTGCCTCCACCAGGGGACACTATGGCTACACCTTC.

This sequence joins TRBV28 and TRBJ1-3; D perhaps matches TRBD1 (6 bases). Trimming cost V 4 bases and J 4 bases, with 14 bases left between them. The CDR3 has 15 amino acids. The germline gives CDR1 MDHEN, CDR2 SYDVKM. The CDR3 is CASSSDRSGGNTIYF. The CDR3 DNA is TGTGCCAGCAGTTCAGACAGGTCGGGCGGAAACACCATATATTTT.

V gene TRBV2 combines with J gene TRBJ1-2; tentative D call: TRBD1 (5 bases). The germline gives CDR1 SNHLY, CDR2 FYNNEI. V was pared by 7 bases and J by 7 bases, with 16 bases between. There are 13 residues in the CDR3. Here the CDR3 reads CASTIGGVGGYTF. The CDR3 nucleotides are TGTGCCAGCACCATAGGAGGGGTGGGTGGCTACACCTTC.

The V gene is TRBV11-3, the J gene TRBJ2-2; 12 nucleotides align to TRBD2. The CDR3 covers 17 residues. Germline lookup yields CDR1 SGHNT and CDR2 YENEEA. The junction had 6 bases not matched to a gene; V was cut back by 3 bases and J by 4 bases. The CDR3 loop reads CASSFLTSGSRTGELFF. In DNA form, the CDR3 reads TGTGCCAGCAGCTTTTTGACTAGCGGGAGCCGCACCGGGGAGCTGTTTTTT.

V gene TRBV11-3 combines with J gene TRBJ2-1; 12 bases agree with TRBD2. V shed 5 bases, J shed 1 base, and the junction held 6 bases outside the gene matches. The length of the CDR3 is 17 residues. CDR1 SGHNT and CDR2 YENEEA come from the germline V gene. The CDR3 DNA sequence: TGTGCCAGCAGCATAGGACTAGCGGGAAGATCCTACAATGAGCAGTTCTTC. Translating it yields CASSIGLAGRSYNEQFF.

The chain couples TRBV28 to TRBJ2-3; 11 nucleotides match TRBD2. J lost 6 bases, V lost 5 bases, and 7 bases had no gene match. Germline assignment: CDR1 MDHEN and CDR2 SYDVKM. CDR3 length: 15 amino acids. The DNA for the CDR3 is TGTGCCAGCAGTATACTAGCGGGAGTCAGGGATACGCAGTATTTT. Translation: CASSILAGVRDTQYF.

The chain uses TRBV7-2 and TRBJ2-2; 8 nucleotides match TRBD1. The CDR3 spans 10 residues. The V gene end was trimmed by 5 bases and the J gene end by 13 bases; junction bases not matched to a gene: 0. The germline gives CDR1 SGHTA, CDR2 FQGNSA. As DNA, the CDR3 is TGTGCCAGCAGCGGACAGGGGCTGTTTTTT. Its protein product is CASSGQGLFF.

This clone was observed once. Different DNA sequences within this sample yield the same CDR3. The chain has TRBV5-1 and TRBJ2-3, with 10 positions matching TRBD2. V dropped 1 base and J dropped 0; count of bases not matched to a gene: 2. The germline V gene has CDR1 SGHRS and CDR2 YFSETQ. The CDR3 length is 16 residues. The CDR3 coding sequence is TGCGCCAGCAGCTTGTCGACTAGCGGGAGCACAGATACGCAGTATTTT. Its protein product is CASSLSTSGSTDTQYF.

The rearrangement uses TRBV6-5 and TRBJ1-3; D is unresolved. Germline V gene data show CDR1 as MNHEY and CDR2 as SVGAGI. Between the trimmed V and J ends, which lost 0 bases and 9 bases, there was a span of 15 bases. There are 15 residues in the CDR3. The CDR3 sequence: CASSYSSRTEGTIYF. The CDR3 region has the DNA TGTGCCAGCAGTTACTCGTCCAGGACCGAGGGCACCATATATTTT.

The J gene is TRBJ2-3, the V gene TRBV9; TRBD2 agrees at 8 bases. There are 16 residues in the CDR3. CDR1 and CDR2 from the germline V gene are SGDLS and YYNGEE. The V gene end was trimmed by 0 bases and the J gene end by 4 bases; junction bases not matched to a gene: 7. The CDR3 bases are TGTGCCAGCAGCGTAGGAGCGGGAGAAACGTCAGATACGCAGTATTTT. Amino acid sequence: CASSVGAGETSDTQYF.

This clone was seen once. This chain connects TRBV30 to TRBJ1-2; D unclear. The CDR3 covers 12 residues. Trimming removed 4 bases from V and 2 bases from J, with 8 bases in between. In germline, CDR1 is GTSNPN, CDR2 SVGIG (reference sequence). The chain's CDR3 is CAWKRRNYGYTF. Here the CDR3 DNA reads TGTGCCTGGAAGCGGCGGAACTATGGCTACACCTTC.

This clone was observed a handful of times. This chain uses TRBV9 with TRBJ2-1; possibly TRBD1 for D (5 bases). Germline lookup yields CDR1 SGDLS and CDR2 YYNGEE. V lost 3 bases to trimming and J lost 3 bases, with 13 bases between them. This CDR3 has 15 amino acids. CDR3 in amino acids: CASSAEGAFYNEQFF. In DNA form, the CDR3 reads TGTGCCAGCAGCGCCGAAGGGGCCTTCTACAATGAGCAGTTCTTC.